Below are 18 T cell receptor beta chains sequenced from a single sample in a study of Ad26.COV2.S vaccination and SARS-CoV-2 variants. Treatment given: around 19 received Ad26.COV2.S at low or high dose, single or two shots; 5 received placebo; per-sample allocation not given. On day 63 after the first injection, vaccine and placebo recipients gave samples. Here immunoSEQ multiplex PCR was the method, and the copy in TCRdb shows in-frame clones only, minus some. Among about 420,000 clones listed, around nine tenths were seen once. This material consisted of peripheral blood, taken in a trial of Ad26.COV2.S vaccine versus placebo. The receptor source for this set is a person aged 18 to 59 who received the Ad26.COV2.S COVID-19 vaccine or a placebo.

This clone occurred once. This chain links TRBV7-9 with TRBJ2-1, with D perhaps TRBD1 (6 bases). The V and J ends lost 5 bases and 12 bases respectively, with 20 bases between them. Looked up from germline, CDR1 is SEHNR and CDR2 is FQNEAQ (reference sequence). This CDR3 contains 14 residues. The DNA of the CDR3 is TGTGCCAGCAGCCATGAAGACAGGCGCTCGGGGCAGTTCTTC. It yields the protein CASSHEDRRSGQFF.

The V gene is TRBV2, the J gene TRBJ2-1; 8 bases line up with TRBD1. This CDR3 has 15 amino acids. With V trimmed by 4 bases and J by 7 bases, 9 bases remained unmatched. CDR1 and CDR2 from the germline V gene are SNHLY and FYNNEI. CDR3 residues: CASSAGGIPANEQFF. Here the CDR3 DNA reads TGTGCCAGCAGTGCAGGGGGCATTCCCGCGAATGAGCAGTTCTTC.

The rearrangement links TRBV7-3 to TRBJ2-1, with 8 bases matching TRBD2. CDR1 and CDR2 from the germline V gene are SGHTA and FQGTGA. This CDR3 spans 14 amino acids. J gave up 8 bases and V 5 bases, and 8 bases lay outside the gene matches. The CDR3 DNA reads as TGTGCCAGCAGCACCGGGACTAGAGTCGATGAGCAGTTCTTC. This encodes CASSTGTRVDEQFF.

The chain recombines TRBV10-2 with TRBJ2-1; TRBD2 matches at 8 bases. Germline V lookup: CDR1 WSHSY, CDR2 SAAADI. CDR3 length: 15 amino acids. Trimming removed 6 bases from V and 2 bases from J; junction bases left unmatched: 6. CDR3 bases: TGCGCCAGCAGACTAGCGGAACAACCCTACAATGAGCAGTTCTTC. It translates to CASRLAEQPYNEQFF.

V usage is TRBV7-2 and J usage is TRBJ2-2; TRBD2 matches 8 bases. CDR3 length: 15 residues. Unmatched junction bases numbered 5, after V lost 5 bases and J lost 3 bases. Germline V lookup: CDR1 SGHTA, CDR2 FQGNSA. The CDR3 sequence is CASSPRTSYTGELFF. DNA of the CDR3: TGTGCCAGCAGCCCCCGGACTAGCTACACCGGGGAGCTGTTTTTT. Full variable domain (remainder filled in from reference TRBV7-2 and TRBJ2-2): GAGVSQSPSNKVTEKGKDVELRCDPISGHTALYWYRQSLGQGLEFLIYFQGNSAPDKSGLPSDRFSAERTGGSVSTLTIQRTQQEDSAVYLCASSPRTSYTGELFFGEGSRLTVL.

The rearrangement uses TRBV4-3 and TRBJ2-3, with D uncertain. The CDR3 spans 15 residues. Germline V lookup: CDR1 LGHNA, CDR2 YSLEER. Trimming shortened V by 1 base and J by 0 bases, and 8 bases separated the two germline ends. CDR3 loop: CASSQGVISTDTQYF. Written as DNA, the CDR3 is TGCGCCAGCAGCCAAGGAGTCATTAGCACAGATACGCAGTATTTT.

V usage is TRBV7-8 and J usage is TRBJ2-1; D remains unclear. Looked up from germline, CDR1 is SGHVS and CDR2 is FQNEAQ. The CDR3 runs 14 residues. Trimming cost V 2 bases and J 8 bases, with 13 bases left between them. CDR3 loop: CASSLKVRLDEQFF. The CDR3 coding sequence is TGTGCCAGCAGCTTAAAAGTCCGTTTAGATGAGCAGTTCTTC. Complete variable domain (other parts from reference TRBV7-8 and TRBJ2-1): GAGVSQSPRYKVAKRGQDVALRCDPISGHVSLFWYQQALGQGPEFLTYFQNEAQLDKSGLPSDRFFAERPEGSVSTLKIQRTQQEDSAVYLCASSLKVRLDEQFFGPGTRLTVL.

The V and J genes are TRBV18 and TRBJ2-7, with D possibly matching TRBD1 (6 bases). Trimming removed 2 bases from V and 4 bases from J, with 12 bases in between. The CDR3 is 14 residues long. Germline V gene sequence: CDR1 KGHSH, CDR2 LQKENI. CDR3: CASSPGRGGYEQYF. CDR3 DNA sequence: TGTGCCAGCTCACCAGGCAGGGGCGGGTACGAGCAGTACTTC.

The V gene is TRBV10-2, the J gene TRBJ1-1; D may be TRBD1 (5 bases). The CDR3 has 17 amino acids. The germline V and J ends were trimmed by 3 bases and 0 bases, with 17 bases remaining between them. The germline V gene has CDR1 WSHSY and CDR2 SAAADI. CDR3 loop: CASSDVVRGGLNTEAFF. CDR3 sequence (DNA): TGCGCCAGCAGTGATGTCGTTCGGGGGGGTTTGAACACTGAAGCTTTCTTT.

The rearrangement uses TRBV5-1 and TRBJ2-5; D is uncertain. The CDR3 length is 14 residues. Per germline, CDR1 SGHRS and CDR2 YFSETQ. Trimming shortened V by 0 bases and J by 3 bases, and 9 bases separated the two germline ends. The CDR3, as DNA: TGCGCCAGCAGCTTGGCCGGCGTTAAAGAGACCCAGTACTTC. Protein sequence: CASSLAGVKETQYF.

This clone was recorded once. The V gene is TRBV5-4, the J gene TRBJ2-2; 7 bases fit TRBD2. The CDR3 length is 15 residues. V lost 4 bases and J lost 0; bases outside the gene matches: 3. Germline CDR1 SGHNT, CDR2 YYREEE (reference sequence). In nucleotides, the CDR3 is TGTGCCAGCAGCATTAGCGGGTCGAACACCGGGGAGCTGTTTTTT. Translating it yields CASSISGSNTGELFF. Full variable domain (outside the CDR3, taken from reference TRBV5-4 and TRBJ2-2): ETGVTQSPTHLIKTRGQQVTLRCSSQSGHNTVSWYQQALGQGPQFIFQYYREEENGRGNFPPRFSGLQFPNYSSELNVNALELDDSALYLCASSISGSNTGELFFGEGSRLTVL.

The chain couples TRBV28 to TRBJ2-7, with no clear D. Germline V lookup: CDR1 MDHEN, CDR2 SYDVKM. This CDR3 comprises 15 residues. The V and J ends lost 3 bases and 0 bases respectively, with 12 bases between them. The CDR3 nucleotides read TGTGCCAGCAGTTTGACGGAACGCACCTCCTACGAGCAGTACTTC. Protein: CASSLTERTSYEQYF.

V usage is TRBV4-1 and J usage is TRBJ1-1; unclear D gene. The CDR3 consists of 15 residues. With 0 bases removed from V and 1 base from J, the gap between germline ends came to 9 bases. CDR1 is MGHRA and CDR2 is YSYEKL in the germline V gene. The CDR3 reads CASSQDGIGNTEAFF. CDR3 DNA sequence: TGCGCCAGCAGCCAAGATGGGATTGGGAACACTGAAGCTTTCTTT.

This chain joins TRBV12-3 or TRBV12-4 and TRBJ1-5; D might be TRBD1 (5 bases). The V end lost 1 base, the J end lost 6 bases, and 7 bases lay between the germline ends. This CDR3 contains 13 residues. The CDR3 is CASSLGQGQPQHF. CDR3 DNA sequence: TGTGCCAGCAGTTTAGGTCAGGGTCAGCCCCAGCATTTT.

The CDR3 reads CASSRKQGSNQPQHF. As DNA, the CDR3 is TGTGCCAGCAGTAGGAAACAGGGTAGCAATCAGCCCCAGCATTTT. This chain links TRBV27 with TRBJ1-5, with D maybe TRBD1 (6 bases). CDR1 and CDR2 (germline): MNHEY, SMNVEV (reference sequence). The CDR3 is made up of 15 amino acids. V dropped 5 bases and J dropped 0 bases, with 11 bases sitting between them.

J is TRBJ2-5 and V is TRBV28; 8 positions agree with TRBD1. The germline CDR1 and CDR2 sequences are MDHEN and SYDVKM. Germline trimming cut 5 bases from V and 5 bases from J; bases unmatched to any gene: 13. This CDR3 contains 16 residues. The CDR3 here is CASSQPRAGGGETQYF. CDR3 bases: TGTGCCAGCAGTCAACCCAGGGCAGGGGGCGGGGAGACCCAGTACTTC. Full variable domain (missing parts from reference TRBV28 and TRBJ2-5): DVKVTQSSRYLVKRTGEKVFLECVQDMDHENMFWYRQDPGLGLRLIYFSYDVKMKEKGDIPEGYSVSREKKERFSLILESASTNQTSMYLCASSQPRAGGGETQYFGPGTRLLVL.

This chain links TRBV7-2 with TRBJ2-3, with D possibly called TRBD1 or TRBD2 (6 bases each). From germline, CDR1 is SGHTA and CDR2 FQGNSA. Trimming shortened V by 1 base and J by 2 bases, and 16 bases separated the two germline ends. The CDR3 is 17 amino acids. In DNA, the CDR3 is TGTGCCAGCAGCTTAGTGGCAGGGGACTTGACCACAGATACGCAGTATTTT. It yields the protein CASSLVAGDLTTDTQYF.

V and J are TRBV27 and TRBJ2-7, with D unclear. The V end lost 0 bases, the J end lost 0 bases, and 12 bases lay between the germline ends. There are 16 residues in the CDR3. The germline gives CDR1 MNHEY, CDR2 SMNVEV (reference sequence). The CDR3 coding sequence is TGTGCCAGCAGTTTATCCCAAACGACATCCTCCTACGAGCAGTACTTC. Translated, it gives CASSLSQTTSSYEQYF.